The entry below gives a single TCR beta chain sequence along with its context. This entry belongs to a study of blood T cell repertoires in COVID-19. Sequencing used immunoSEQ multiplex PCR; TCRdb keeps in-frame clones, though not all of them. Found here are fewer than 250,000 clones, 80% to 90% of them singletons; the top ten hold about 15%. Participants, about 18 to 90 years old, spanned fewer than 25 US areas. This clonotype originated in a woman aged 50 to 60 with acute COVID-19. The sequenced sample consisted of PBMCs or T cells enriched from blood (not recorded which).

The CDR3 bases are TGTGCCAGCAGTATTTATATTACAGGGGGAAACTATGGCTACACCTTC. Residues: CASSIYITGGNYGYTF. The V call is TRBV28, the J call TRBJ1-2; 8 nucleotides align to TRBD1. This CDR3 is 16 amino acids long. CDR1 and CDR2 from the germline V gene are MDHEN and SYDVKM. V lost 5 bases and J lost 2; bases outside the gene matches: 10.